Below, 5 T cell receptor beta chains from the same sample are listed, as sequenced in a study of CD8 T cells in Susac syndrome. RNA amounts of roughly 0.5 to 1 ug underwent reverse transcription with random hexamers. TCRdb fed the immunoSEQ multiplex PCR reads into MiXCR, producing one record per CDR3 protein. The sample carries 200,000 to 250,000 distinct CDR3 sequences, 95% recorded once. Input material: CD4+ T cells from PBMCs. These receptors originate from a human donor with multiple sclerosis.

This chain connects TRBV30 to TRBJ2-7, with TRBD2 identical over 8 bases. Unmatched junction bases numbered 9, after V lost 4 bases and J lost 4 bases. The CDR3 totals 14 residues. Looked up from germline, CDR1 is GTSNPN and CDR2 is SVGIG (reference sequence). The CDR3 is CAWNGAGARYEQYF. The CDR3 region has the DNA TGTGCCTGGAATGGAGCGGGAGCACGGTACGAGCAGTACTTC.

This clonotype showed up just a few times. The chain couples TRBV30 to TRBJ2-1; tentatively, D is TRBD2 (5 bases). The CDR3 is 13 residues long. Per the germline V gene, CDR1 is GTSNPN and CDR2 is SVGIG (reference sequence). V lost 0 bases to trimming and J lost 4 bases, with 7 bases between them. This chain's CDR3 is CAWSVGGYNEQFF. The CDR3 DNA is TGTGCCTGGAGTGTTGGAGGTTACAATGAGCAGTTCTTC.

The chain couples TRBV7-2 to TRBJ2-3; D may be TRBD1 (5 bases). The CDR3 loop spans 14 amino acids. Germline loops: CDR1 SGHTA, CDR2 FQGNSA. V dropped 6 bases and J dropped 0 bases, with 10 bases sitting between them. CDR3 DNA sequence: TGTGCCAGCAGGTTGGGGCGGAGCACAGATACGCAGTATTTT. Its translation is CASRLGRSTDTQYF.

V is TRBV3-1 and J is TRBJ2-7; D is perhaps TRBD1 or TRBD2 (5 bases each). Between the trimmed V and J ends, which lost 6 bases and 1 base, there was a span of 10 bases. The CDR3 covers 13 residues. Looked up from germline, CDR1 is LGHDT and CDR2 is YNNKEL (reference sequence). The CDR3 bases are TGTGCCAGCAGGATTTGGGGGTCCTACGAGCAGTACTTC. Its translation: CASRIWGSYEQYF.

This clonotype was picked up one time. V gene TRBV2 combines with J gene TRBJ2-5, with 8 bases fitting TRBD2. J gave up 1 base and V 6 bases, and 4 bases lay outside the gene matches. CDR1 is SNHLY, CDR2 FYNNEI, per germline. The length of the CDR3 is 14 residues. CDR3 nucleotide sequence: TGTGCCAGCAGCCTACTAGCGGCCCAAGAGACCCAGTACTTC. Translating it yields CASSLLAAQETQYF. The full variable domain, with the rest looked up from reference TRBV2 and TRBJ2-5, is EPEVTQTPSHQVTQMGQEVILRCVPISNHLYFYWYRQILGQKVEFLVSFYNNEISEKSEIFDDQFSVERPDGSNFTLKIRSTKLEDSAMYFCASSLLAAQETQYFGPGTRLLVL.